One sample yielded the 20 T cell receptor beta chains listed below, sequenced in a study of human versus mouse CDR3 diversity and MHC coevolution. The assay was immunoSEQ multiplex PCR, and TCRdb's table has in-frame clones only and misses some. Seen here are around 59,000 clones, 90% to 95% observed once, and the top ten hold approximately 20%. The specimen was naive CD4+ T cells from blood. The sample's subset: CD45RO-negative CD62L-positive naive CD4 T cells. The receptors come from a person in their 60s in good health.

The CDR3 reads CASSQGQEGVRGKLFF. DNA of the CDR3: TGCGCCAGCAGCCAGGGACAGGAGGGCGTCCGTGGAAAACTGTTTTTT. This chain uses TRBV5-1 with TRBJ1-4, with TRBD1 identical over 8 bases. The V and J ends lost 4 bases and 10 bases, in that order; junction bases with no gene match: 15. The CDR3 totals 16 residues. The germline V gene encodes CDR1 SGHRS and CDR2 YFSETQ. Complete variable domain (other parts from reference TRBV5-1 and TRBJ1-4): KAGVTQTPRYLIKTRGQQVTLSCSPISGHRSVSWYQQTPGQGLQFLFEYFSETQRNKGNFPGRFSGRQFSNSRSEMNVSTLELGDSALYLCASSQGQEGVRGKLFFGSGTQLSVL.

The chain has TRBV7-9 and TRBJ2-3; 15 nucleotides line up with TRBD2. The CDR3 covers 17 residues. Trimming removed 4 bases from V and 6 bases from J; junction bases left unmatched: 8. Germline CDR1 SEHNR, CDR2 FQNEAQ (reference sequence). The CDR3 nucleotides are TGTGCCAGCAGCTCCGGACTAGCGGGAGGGTTCACGGATACGCAGTATTTT. This translates into CASSSGLAGGFTDTQYF. The full variable domain, rest sourced from reference TRBV7-9 and TRBJ2-3, is DTGVSQNPRHKITKRGQNVTFRCDPISEHNRLYWYRQTLGQGPEFLTYFQNEAQLEKSRLLSDRFSAERPKGSFSTLEIQRTEQGDSAMYLCASSSGLAGGFTDTQYFGPGTRLTVL.

This chain uses TRBV19 with TRBJ2-6; D not resolved. In germline, CDR1 is LNHDA, CDR2 SQIVND (reference sequence). Deletions cut 7 bases from V and 0 bases from J, with 16 bases between. The CDR3 runs to 17 residues. DNA of the CDR3: TGTGCCAGTACCTCACTTCCCATCGTCTCTGGGGCCAACGTCCTGACTTTC. Amino acids: CASTSLPIVSGANVLTF.

V usage is TRBV4-2 and J usage is TRBJ2-1; TRBD2 agrees at 7 bases. The CDR3 contains 15 residues. Germline CDR1 and CDR2: LGHNA and YNFKEQ. J was trimmed by 7 bases and V by 1 base; bases with no gene match: 7. CDR3 coding DNA: TGTGCCAGCAGCCAAGGGCGGGAGAAGGGAAATGAGCAGTTCTTC. Amino acid sequence: CASSQGREKGNEQFF.

V usage is TRBV5-1 and J usage is TRBJ2-5; tentatively, D is TRBD2 (6 bases). The CDR3 runs 13 residues. V was shortened by 1 base and J by 5 bases, with 9 bases between the two germline ends. Germline loops: CDR1 SGHRS, CDR2 YFSETQ. CDR3 sequence (DNA): TGCGCCAGCAGCTTGACTAGCATGGAGACCCAGTACTTC. Translated, it gives CASSLTSMETQYF.

This chain links TRBV7-9 with TRBJ2-7; D call uncertain. The CDR3 is 13 amino acids. With 4 bases removed from V and 2 bases from J, the gap between germline ends came to 9 bases. Germline V gene sequence: CDR1 SEHNR, CDR2 FQNEAQ (reference sequence). The CDR3 region is CASSSQITYEQYF. The CDR3 DNA follows: TGTGCCAGCAGCTCTCAGATTACCTACGAGCAGTACTTC.

V gene TRBV19 combines with J gene TRBJ2-7, with 7 bases identical to TRBD2. Per germline, CDR1 LNHDA and CDR2 SQIVND (reference sequence). The CDR3 length is 15 residues. V was clipped by 5 bases and J by 5 bases; unmatched bases: 12. Here the CDR3 reads CASSRLGGGVDEQYF. The CDR3 region has the DNA TGTGCCAGTAGTCGCCTGGGGGGGGGAGTGGACGAGCAGTACTTC.

This rearrangement joins TRBV30 to TRBJ2-1, with TRBD2 identical over 8 bases. The germline gives CDR1 GTSNPN, CDR2 SVGIG (reference sequence). This CDR3 has 13 amino acids. V gave up 2 bases and J gave up 6 bases; unmatched junction bases: 3. CDR3 DNA sequence: TGTGCCTGGAGTAGCGGGAGTATCAATGAGCAGTTCTTC. Protein sequence: CAWSSGSINEQFF.

The V and J genes are TRBV29-1 and TRBJ1-2; D ambiguous. CDR3 length: 14 residues. Between the trimmed V and J ends, which lost 4 bases and 1 base, there was a span of 13 bases. Germline V gives CDR1 SQVTM, CDR2 ANQGSEA. The DNA of the CDR3 is TGCAGCGTTGTCCCTCCGCTACGTAACTATGGCTACACCTTC. Its translation: CSVVPPLRNYGYTF.

The rearrangement links TRBV19 to TRBJ2-6; D ambiguous. The ends were cut back, 2 bases at V and 0 bases at J, with 5 bases in the middle. The CDR3 covers 15 residues. The germline CDR1 and CDR2 sequences are LNHDA and SQIVND (reference sequence). The CDR3 protein is CASSIIGSGANVLTF. DNA of the CDR3: TGTGCCAGTAGTATAATCGGCTCTGGGGCCAACGTCCTGACTTTC.

This chain joins TRBV5-6 and TRBJ2-4; TRBD1 agrees at 12 bases. V shed 2 bases and J 15 bases; nucleotides not matched to a gene: 18. The CDR3 totals 17 residues. Germline CDR1 and CDR2: SGHDT and YYEEEE. This CDR3 reads CASSLLGGQGAFGPPYF. DNA of the CDR3: TGTGCCAGCAGCTTATTGGGGGGACAGGGGGCTTTTGGGCCACCGTACTTC. Filled out from reference TRBV5-6 and TRBJ2-4, the complete variable domain reads DAGVTQSPTHLIKTRGQQVTLRCSPKSGHDTVSWYQQALGQGPQFIFQYYEEEERQRGNFPDRFSGHQFPNYSSELNVNALLLGDSALYLCASSLLGGQGAFGPPYFGAGTRLSVL.

This clone is a singleton in its sample. The chain couples TRBV20-1 to TRBJ2-3; a possible D gene is TRBD1 (5 bases). The CDR3 is 11 residues long. Trimming left V 6 bases short and J 4 bases short, with 8 bases between. Germline-derived CDR1 and CDR2 are DFQATT and SNEGSKA (reference sequence). The CDR3 region is CSALGADTQYF. The DNA for the CDR3 is TGCAGTGCGTTAGGGGCAGATACGCAGTATTTT.

The chain has TRBV12-5 and TRBJ1-1; a weak D match, TRBD1 (5 bases). Germline values: CDR1 LGHNT, CDR2 FRNRAP. Trimming removed 6 bases from V and 0 bases from J, with 8 bases in between. This CDR3 comprises 13 residues. The CDR3 region has the DNA TGTGCTAGTGGGACACAGGTGAACACTGAAGCTTTCTTT. This gives the protein CASGTQVNTEAFF.

This rearrangement joins TRBV15 to TRBJ2-1; 8 bases are shared with TRBD1. The CDR3 contains 17 residues. The germline gives CDR1 LNHNV, CDR2 YYDKDF (reference sequence). With 2 bases clipped from V and 4 bases from J, the junction kept 10 bases outside the gene matches. CDR3 sequence reads: CATSRRPPRTGYNEQFF. The CDR3 coding sequence is TGTGCCACCAGCAGACGGCCCCCTCGGACAGGGTACAATGAGCAGTTCTTC.

The chain recombines TRBV19 with TRBJ2-3, with a tentative D call TRBD1 (6 bases). V shed 3 bases and J shed 5 bases, with 12 bases lying between them. Looked up from germline, CDR1 is LNHDA and CDR2 is SQIVND (reference sequence). This CDR3 spans 14 amino acids. This chain's CDR3 is CASSIIVRGDTQYF. The CDR3 nucleotides read TGTGCCAGTAGTATTATAGTCAGGGGAGATACGCAGTATTTT.

The chain uses TRBV5-5 and TRBJ1-1; 8 nucleotides line up with TRBD1. The CDR3 loop spans 16 amino acids. V shed 4 bases and J 0 bases; nucleotides not matched to a gene: 8. In germline, CDR1 is SGHKS, CDR2 YYEKEE (reference sequence). The CDR3 nucleotides read TGTGCCAGCAGCGTAAACAGGGGGTTTATGAACACTGAAGCTTTCTTT. Translation: CASSVNRGFMNTEAFF.

The chain joins TRBV6-1 to TRBJ2-7, with D maybe TRBD1 (7 bases). V lost 3 bases to trimming and J lost 2 bases, with 14 bases between them. CDR3 size: 15 residues. The germline V gene has CDR1 MNHNS and CDR2 SASEGT. The DNA of the CDR3 is TGTGCCAGCAGTGAGGCACAGGGGACTCCCTACGAGCAGTACTTC. Protein sequence: CASSEAQGTPYEQYF.

This clone was seen once. The genes are TRBV29-1 and TRBJ2-1; 7 bases line up with TRBD2. The J segment lost 2 bases and the V segment lost 5 bases, leaving 12 bases of the junction unmatched. The CDR3 is 16 residues long. CDR1 and CDR2 (germline): SQVTM, ANQGSEA. CDR3 DNA: TGCAGCGTTTCCCCTTTAAGCGGGATGCCCTACAATGAGCAGTTCTTC. It encodes CSVSPLSGMPYNEQFF.

A word on this clone: The sample holds other DNA sequences that translate to the same CDR3. The chain carries TRBV19 and TRBJ1-1, with 7 bases matching TRBD1. Losses at the gene ends were 4 bases for V and 4 bases for J; bases not matched to a gene: 3. The CDR3 is made up of 13 amino acids. Germline V gene lookup returns CDR1 LNHDA and CDR2 SQIVND (reference sequence). The CDR3 is CASSTTGPTEAFF. The CDR3, as DNA: TGTGCCAGTAGTACGACAGGGCCCACTGAAGCTTTCTTT.

The chain links TRBV7-2 to TRBJ2-4; tentative D call: TRBD2 (6 bases). CDR3 length equals 16 residues. Trimming cost V 5 bases and J 1 base, with 15 bases left between them. In germline, CDR1 is SGHTA, CDR2 FQGNSA. DNA for the CDR3: TGTGCCAGCAGCCCCGGGGGTGGGGGGGCCAAAAACATTCAGTACTTC. Its protein is CASSPGGGGAKNIQYF.